The clone carrying this T cell receptor beta chain was recorded many times. Its specificity is not known. Orbital computed tomography, thyroid ultrasound, serum thyroxine and TRAb, and clinical symptoms together informed the diagnoses. The CDR3 has 14 residues. Losses at the gene ends were 10 bases for V and 7 bases for J; bases not matched to a gene: 12. The data originate from a study of T cells in Graves' hyperthyroidism and ophthalmopathy. Across the whole study: Peripheral blood specimens were obtained at initial diagnosis, prior to any treatment. General observations from the study: Most thyroid clonotypes expanded above 0.001 were also detected in blood.

Template material for amplifying TCR beta CDR3 regions consisted of RNA transcripts. The HTBI primer set served for first-round RT-PCR of the TCR CDR3. TCRdb reprocessed the multiplex PCR reads via MiXCR and lists one record per CDR3 protein. In the table there are hundreds of thousands of distinct CDR3 sequences, around 13% of which are singletons. This sequence joins TRBV12-3 or TRBV12-4 and TRBJ2-1, with 8 bases lining up with TRBD2. Sequencing was done on a sample of blood. This receptor was identified in a woman aged 45 to 65 with Graves' ophthalmopathy. This CDR3 reads CAILGSGRRNEQFF. DNA for the CDR3: TGTGCCATCCTTGGGAGCGGGAGAAGAAATGAGCAGTTCTTC.